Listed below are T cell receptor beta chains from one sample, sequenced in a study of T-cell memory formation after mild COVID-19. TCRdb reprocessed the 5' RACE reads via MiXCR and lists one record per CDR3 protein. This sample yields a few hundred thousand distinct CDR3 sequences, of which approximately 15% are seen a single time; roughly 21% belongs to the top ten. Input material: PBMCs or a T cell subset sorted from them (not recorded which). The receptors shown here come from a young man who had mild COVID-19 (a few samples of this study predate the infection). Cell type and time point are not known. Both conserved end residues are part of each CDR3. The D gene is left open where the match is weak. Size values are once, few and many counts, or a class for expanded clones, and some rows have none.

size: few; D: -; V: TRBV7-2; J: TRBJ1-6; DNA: TGTGCCAGCAGCTTAGTGGGCGGGATTTCACCCCTCCACTTT; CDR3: CASSLVGGISPLHF
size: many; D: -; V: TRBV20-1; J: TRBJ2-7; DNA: TGCAGTGCTAGAGGAACAGGGCACAGCTCCTACGAGCAGTACTTC; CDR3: CSARGTGHSSYEQYF
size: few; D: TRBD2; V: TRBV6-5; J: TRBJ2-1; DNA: TGTGCCAGCGGGTCTAGCGGGGGGGCCGGCGATGAGCAGTTCTTC; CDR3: CASGSSGGAGDEQFF
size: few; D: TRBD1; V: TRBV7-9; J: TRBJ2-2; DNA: TGTGCCAGCAGTGGACAGGGGGCCGACGGGGAGCTGTTTTTT; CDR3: CASSGQGADGELFF
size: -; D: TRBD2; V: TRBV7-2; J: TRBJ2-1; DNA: TGTGCCAGCAGCTCCGAGCGGGGGGGCAGGGATGAGCAGTTCTTC; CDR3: CASSSERGGRDEQFF
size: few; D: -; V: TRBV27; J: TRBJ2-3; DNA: TGTGCCAGCAGTTTACAAGGGGCAGGCACAGATACGCAGTATTTT; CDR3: CASSLQGAGTDTQYF
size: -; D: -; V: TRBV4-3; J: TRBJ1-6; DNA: TGCGCCAGCAGCCACCAGGACAGAGCGTCAGCCCTCCACTTT; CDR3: CASSHQDRASALHF
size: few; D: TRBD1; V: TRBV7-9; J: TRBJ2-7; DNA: TGTGCCAGCAGCCGTGGACAGGGGAGATCCCACGAGCAGTACTTC; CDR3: CASSRGQGRSHEQYF
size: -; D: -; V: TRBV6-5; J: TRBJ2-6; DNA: TGTGCCAGCAGTTACTTCGGAACATCTGGGGCCAACGTCCTGACTTTC; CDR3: CASSYFGTSGANVLTF
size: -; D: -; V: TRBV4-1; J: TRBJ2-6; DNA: TGCGCCAGCAGCCAGGTACGGGGGGCCGCCCCTGGGGCCAACGTCCTGACTTTC; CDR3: CASSQVRGAAPGANVLTF
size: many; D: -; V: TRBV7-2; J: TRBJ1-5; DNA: TGTGCCAGCAGCTTTGGGGGCGCGCAGCCCCAGCATTTT; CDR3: CASSFGGAQPQHF
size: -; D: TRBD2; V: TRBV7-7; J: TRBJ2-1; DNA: TGTGCTAGCAGCTTAGTCAGCGGGGGTGAGCAGTTCTTC; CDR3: CASSLVSGGEQFF
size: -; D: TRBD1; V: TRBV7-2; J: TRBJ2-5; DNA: TGTGCCAGCAGCTGGGGACAGGAAGAGACCCAGTACTTC; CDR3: CASSWGQEETQYF
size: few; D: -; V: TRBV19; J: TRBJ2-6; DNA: TGTGCCAGTAGCAGAGGAGGTTCTGGGGCCAACGTCCTGACTTTC; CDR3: CASSRGGSGANVLTF
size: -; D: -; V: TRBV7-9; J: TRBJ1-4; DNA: TGTGCCAGCAGCTCAAGGGCTACAACTAATGAAAAACTGTTTTTT; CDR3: CASSSRATTNEKLFF
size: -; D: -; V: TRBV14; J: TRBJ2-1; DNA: TGTGCCAGCAGCCAAGTAGGCAGTGCCTACAATGAGCAGTTCTTC; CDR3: CASSQVGSAYNEQFF
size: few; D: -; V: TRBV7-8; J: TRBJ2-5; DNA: TGTGCCAGCAGCTCGGACCGGGACATTAGACAAGAGACCCAGTACTTC; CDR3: CASSSDRDIRQETQYF
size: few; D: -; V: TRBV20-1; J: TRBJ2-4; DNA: TGCAGTGCCAAAGACGGGTTCGGCAAAAACATTCAGTACTTC; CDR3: CSAKDGFGKNIQYF
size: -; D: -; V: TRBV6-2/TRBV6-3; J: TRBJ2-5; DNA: TGTGCCAGCAGTATGGCAGGGAAGACCCAGTACTTC; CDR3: CASSMAGKTQYF